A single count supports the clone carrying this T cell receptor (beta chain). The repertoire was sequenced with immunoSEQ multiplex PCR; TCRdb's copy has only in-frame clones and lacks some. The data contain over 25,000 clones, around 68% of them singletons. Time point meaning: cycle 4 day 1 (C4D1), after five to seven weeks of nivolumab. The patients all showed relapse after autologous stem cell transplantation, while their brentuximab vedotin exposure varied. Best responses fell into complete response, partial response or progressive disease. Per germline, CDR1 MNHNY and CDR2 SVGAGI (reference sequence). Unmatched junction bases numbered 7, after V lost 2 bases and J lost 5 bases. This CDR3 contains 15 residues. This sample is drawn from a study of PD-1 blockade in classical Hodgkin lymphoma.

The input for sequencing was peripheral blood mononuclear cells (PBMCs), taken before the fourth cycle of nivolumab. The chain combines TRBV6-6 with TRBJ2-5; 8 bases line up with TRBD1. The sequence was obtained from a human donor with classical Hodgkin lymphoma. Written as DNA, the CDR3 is TGTGCCAGCAGTTACAAGGGCAGGGGGCTCGAGACCCAGTACTTC. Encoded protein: CASSYKGRGLETQYF.